These 7 T cell receptor beta chains share one sample of origin, sequenced in a study of cytomegalovirus exposure and HLA in healthy donors. Researchers ran the PCR with 60 Vbeta and 13 Jbeta primers. Generated by immunoSEQ multiplex PCR, the TCRdb table keeps only in-frame clones and is missing some. Altogether over 90,000 clones are present, approximately 75% being singletons, with the ten largest covering roughly 15%. Sequencing used PBMCs. The receptors were gathered from a woman aged 70-85 years in good health and CMV-seropositive.

This chain links TRBV19 with TRBJ2-5; D uncertain. Trimming removed 1 base at V and 4 bases at J, with 13 bases between. This CDR3 has 15 residues. From germline, CDR1 is LNHDA and CDR2 SQIVND (reference sequence). The CDR3 sequence is CASSIGGSRRETQYF. DNA of the CDR3: TGTGCCAGTAGTATAGGTGGGTCCCGGAGAGAGACCCAGTACTTC.

By its share, this clone is medium-sized. This rearrangement joins TRBV28 to TRBJ1-3, with 9 bases matching TRBD1. The CDR3 runs to 15 residues. Germline V gene lookup returns CDR1 MDHEN and CDR2 SYDVKM. The junction had 6 bases not matched to a gene; V was cut back by 5 bases and J by 4 bases. CDR3: CASSHGQGPGNTIYF. The CDR3 nucleotides are TGTGCCAGCAGTCACGGACAGGGGCCGGGAAACACCATATATTTT.

This chain joins TRBV11-2 and TRBJ2-7; 8 bases are shared with TRBD1. J gave up 6 bases and V 5 bases, and 9 bases lay outside the gene matches. Germline assignment: CDR1 SGHAT and CDR2 FQNNGV. This CDR3 is built from 14 residues. The chain's CDR3 is CASSENRGKGEQYF. DNA of the CDR3: TGTGCCAGCAGCGAGAACAGGGGGAAGGGCGAGCAGTACTTC.

J is TRBJ1-4 and V is TRBV11-2; TRBD1 might be the D (6 bases). Per the germline V gene, CDR1 is SGHAT and CDR2 is FQNNGV. The CDR3 has 15 residues. Trimming took off 1 base at V and 3 bases at J, with 9 bases between the two ends. The CDR3 is CASSLGGQANEKLFF. The CDR3 DNA reads as TGTGCCAGCAGCTTAGGGGGGCAGGCTAATGAAAAACTGTTTTTT.

The J gene is TRBJ2-1, the V gene TRBV13; D is ambiguous. This CDR3 is built from 13 residues. Trimming cost V 0 bases and J 10 bases, with 10 bases left between them. The germline gives CDR1 PRHDT, CDR2 FYEKMQ (reference sequence). The CDR3 DNA sequence: TGTGCCAGCAGCTTAGGTGGTAGCCAGGAGCAGTTCTTC. This encodes CASSLGGSQEQFF.

The chain recombines TRBV2 with TRBJ2-2; a weak D match, TRBD2 (5 bases). CDR3 size: 15 residues. Germline V lookup: CDR1 SNHLY, CDR2 FYNNEI. Trimming shortened V by 2 bases and J by 7 bases, and 14 bases separated the two germline ends. This chain's CDR3 is CASSEYPRGGGELFF. CDR3 bases: TGTGCCAGCAGTGAATACCCTCGGGGTGGCGGGGAGCTGTTTTTT. Based on the CDR3 plus reference TRBV2 and TRBJ2-2, the full variable domain is EPEVTQTPSHQVTQMGQEVILRCVPISNHLYFYWYRQILGQKVEFLVSFYNNEISEKSEIFDDQFSVERPDGSNFTLKIRSTKLEDSAMYFCASSEYPRGGGELFFGEGSRLTVL.

The V call is TRBV27, the J call TRBJ2-2, with TRBD2 identical over 9 bases. V was pared by 7 bases and J by 2 bases, with 8 bases of the junction left unmatched. Germline V gene lookup returns CDR1 MNHEY and CDR2 SMNVEV (reference sequence). This CDR3 contains 16 residues. CDR3 sequence (DNA): TGTGCCAGCACCTTTCGTAGCGGGGGTAACACCGGGGAGCTGTTTTTT. Protein: CASTFRSGGNTGELFF.